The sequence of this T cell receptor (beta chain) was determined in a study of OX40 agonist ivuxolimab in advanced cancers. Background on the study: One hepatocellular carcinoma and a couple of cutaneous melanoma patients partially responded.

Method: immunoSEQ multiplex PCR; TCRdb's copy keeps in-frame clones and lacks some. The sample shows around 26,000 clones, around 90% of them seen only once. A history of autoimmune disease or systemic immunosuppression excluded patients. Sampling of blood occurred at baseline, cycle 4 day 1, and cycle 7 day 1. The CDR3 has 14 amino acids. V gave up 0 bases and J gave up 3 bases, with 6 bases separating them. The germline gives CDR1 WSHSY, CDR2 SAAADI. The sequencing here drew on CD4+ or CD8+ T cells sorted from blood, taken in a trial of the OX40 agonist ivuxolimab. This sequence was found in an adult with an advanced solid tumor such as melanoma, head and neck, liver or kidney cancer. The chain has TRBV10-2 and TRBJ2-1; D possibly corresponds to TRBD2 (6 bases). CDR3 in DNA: TGCGCCAGCAGTGAGTCGGGGGGCTACAATGAGCAGTTCTTC. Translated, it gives CASSESGGYNEQFF.